A single sample gave rise to the 19 T cell receptor beta chains below, sequenced in a study of Graves' ophthalmopathy and Graves' hyperthyroidism. CDR3 regions of TCR beta were amplified from RNA transcripts. A first-round RT-PCR used HTBI primers, followed by a second-round multiplex PCR. One entry per CDR3 protein results from TCRdb running MiXCR on the multiplex PCR reads. Among about 370,000 distinct CDR3 sequences listed, 18% were seen once. The sample was peripheral blood. These receptors all stem from a woman between 18 and 29 years old with Graves' ophthalmopathy.

This clonotype was seen many times. The rearrangement joins TRBV20-1 to TRBJ2-4; 8 bases are a match to TRBD1. The ends lost 6 bases at V and 8 bases at J; junction bases unmatched: 12. Germline CDR1 reads DFQATT; CDR2 reads SNEGSKA (reference sequence). CDR3 size: 14 residues. This chain's CDR3 is CSAPDRAPDDIQYF. CDR3 DNA: TGCAGTGCCCCGGACAGGGCCCCCGACGACATTCAGTACTTC.

At least ten counts were recorded for this clonotype. V is TRBV12-3 or TRBV12-4 and J is TRBJ2-6; D call uncertain. The CDR3 sequence is 16 residues long. Deletions cut 0 bases from V and 0 bases from J, with 6 bases between. CDR3 sequence (DNA): TGTGCCAGCAGTTTAGCTTCGTTCTCTGGGGCCAACGTCCTGACTTTC. This encodes CASSLASFSGANVLTF.

This clonotype was observed at least ten times. V gene TRBV20-1 combines with J gene TRBJ2-3; TRBD1 agrees at 10 bases. The CDR3 extends over 19 amino acids. The V and J ends lost 0 bases and 1 base, in that order; junction bases with no gene match: 13. CDR1 is DFQATT and CDR2 is SNEGSKA in the germline V gene (reference sequence). The DNA of the CDR3 is TGCAGTGCTAGAGATCCCCCTGGGACAGGGACAGGGGGCACAGATACGCAGTATTTT. This codes for CSARDPPGTGTGGTDTQYF.

The sample holds many counts of this clonotype. The chain links TRBV6-4 to TRBJ2-2; TRBD2 aligns across 11 bases. CDR3 length: 18 amino acids. V shed 5 bases, J shed 1 base, and the junction held 9 bases outside the gene matches. Germline CDR1 and CDR2: MRHNA and SNTAGT. As DNA, the CDR3 is TGTGCCAGCAGTAGACCGGGACTAGCGGCGGGGAACACCGGGGAGCTGTTTTTT. It encodes CASSRPGLAAGNTGELFF.

There are many counts of this clonotype. The CDR3: CASSEGGAPRDEQYF. The CDR3 region has the DNA TGTGCCAGCAGTGAAGGCGGGGCCCCGAGGGACGAGCAGTACTTC. The chain links TRBV25-1 to TRBJ2-7; tentatively, D is TRBD2 (6 bases). The CDR3 has 15 residues. Per the germline V gene, CDR1 is MGHDK and CDR2 is SYGVNS. Trimming removed 2 bases at V and 5 bases at J, with 16 bases between.

This clonotype appeared many times. The rearrangement uses TRBV7-9 and TRBJ2-5; D tentatively fits TRBD1 or TRBD2 (7 bases each). Germline assignment: CDR1 SEHNR and CDR2 FQNEAQ (reference sequence). The CDR3 totals 15 residues. The ends were cut back, 2 bases at V and 3 bases at J, with 13 bases in the middle. The CDR3 DNA sequence: TGTGCCAGCAGCTTAATCAGGGGGGGTGAAGAGACCCAGTACTTC. Translated, it gives CASSLIRGGEETQYF.

The sample holds many counts of this clonotype. A much larger clonotype is one base distant, so this may be a read error. The genes are TRBV11-2 and TRBJ1-1; no reliable D call. Trimming took 2 bases from V and 2 from J, leaving 6 bases between them. The CDR3 sequence is 13 residues long. Germline CDR1 reads SGHAT; CDR2 reads FQNNGV. CDR3 residues: CASSLHFNTEAFF. CDR3 sequence (DNA): TGTGCCAGCAGCTTACACTTCAACACTGAAGCTTTCTTT. Looking up the rest from reference TRBV11-2 and TRBJ1-1 gives the full variable domain: EAGVAQSPRYKIIEKRQSVAFWCNPISGHATLYWYQQILGQGPKLLIQFQNNGVVDDSQLPKDRFSAERLKGVDSTLKIQPAKLEDSAVYLCASSLHFNTEAFFGQGTRLTVV.

The chain combines TRBV12-5 with TRBJ1-2; perhaps TRBD1 as D (5 bases). The CDR3 is 13 residues long. Trimming removed 1 base from V and 8 bases from J, with 11 bases in between. Per germline, CDR1 LGHNT and CDR2 FRNRAP. The CDR3 here is CASGLDSRGGYTF. DNA of the CDR3: TGTGCTAGTGGTTTGGACAGCCGGGGGGGCTACACCTTC.

This clonotype was recorded many times. The rearrangement joins TRBV6-2 or TRBV6-3 to TRBJ1-1; D is undetermined. Trimming shortened V by 4 bases and J by 1 base, and 16 bases separated the two germline ends. Germline CDR1 is MNHEY and CDR2 is SVGEGT. This CDR3 has 16 amino acids. CDR3 DNA sequence: TGTGCCAGCAGTTCAGCCCTTACCAAGAGGAACACTGAAGCTTTCTTT. Translation gives CASSSALTKRNTEAFF.

V and J are TRBV12-3 or TRBV12-4 and TRBJ2-7, with D tentatively TRBD2 (6 bases). The ends were cut back, 5 bases at V and 6 bases at J, with 14 bases in the middle. CDR3 length: 13 residues. The CDR3 DNA follows: TGTGCCAGCAGTCAGATATTGGGGGGCGAGCAGTACTTC. This translates into CASSQILGGEQYF.

The V gene is TRBV2, the J gene TRBJ2-2; D unclear. Trimming stripped 8 bases from V and 7 bases from J, with 14 bases between. CDR3 size: 13 residues. Germline V CDR1 and CDR2: SNHLY, FYNNEI. For the CDR3, the DNA is TGTGCCAGCCGGGCAGAGAAAGACGGGGAGCTGTTTTTT. Its protein product is CASRAEKDGELFF.

This clonotype was counted ten times or more. The rearrangement joins TRBV13 to TRBJ2-7; tentatively, D is TRBD1 (5 bases). The ends were cut back, 3 bases at V and 7 bases at J, with 10 bases in the middle. The CDR3 runs 12 residues. CDR1 is PRHDT and CDR2 is FYEKMQ in the germline V gene (reference sequence). For the CDR3, the DNA is TGTGCCAGCAGCTTTTTAGGGGAAGAGCAGTACTTC. Translating gives CASSFLGEEQYF.

This clonotype was recorded at least ten times. This sequence joins TRBV20-1 and TRBJ1-1, with D possibly TRBD1 on 5 matching bases. The length of the CDR3 is 15 residues. CDR1 and CDR2 from the germline V gene are DFQATT and SNEGSKA (reference sequence). Trimming stripped 2 bases from V and 4 bases from J, with 17 bases between. CDR3 region: CSARNRDGGSTEAFF. The CDR3, as DNA: TGCAGTGCTAGAAATAGGGACGGGGGGAGCACTGAAGCTTTCTTT.

This clonotype was counted ten times or more. This rearrangement joins TRBV3-1 to TRBJ1-5, with 7 bases fitting TRBD1. CDR1 is LGHDT, CDR2 YNNKEL, per germline (reference sequence). V lost 3 bases to trimming and J lost 6 bases; unmatched junction nucleotides: 8. There are 15 residues in the CDR3. CDR3: CASSQLQGVGQPQHF. The CDR3 coding sequence is TGTGCCAGCAGCCAGCTGCAGGGGGTTGGTCAGCCCCAGCATTTT.

This clonotype was recorded at least ten times. This chain links TRBV12-3 or TRBV12-4 with TRBJ1-2, with D possibly matching TRBD1 (5 bases). The CDR3 is made up of 17 amino acids. Trimming took 5 bases from V and 11 from J, leaving 30 bases between them. DNA of the CDR3: TGTGCCAGCAGTACAGGATGGGGGACTCCGGTGGAGTCACGATACACCTTC. The encoded protein is CASSTGWGTPVESRYTF.

There are many counts of this clonotype. The chain joins TRBV20-1 to TRBJ1-5; TRBD1 aligns across 9 bases. J lost 5 bases, V lost 6 bases, and 5 bases had no gene match. The germline V gene has CDR1 DFQATT and CDR2 SNEGSKA (reference sequence). The CDR3 has 13 amino acids. Here the CDR3 reads CSAGQGVDQPQHF. The CDR3 nucleotides read TGCAGTGCGGGACAGGGCGTCGATCAGCCCCAGCATTTT.

The gene calls are TRBV7-2 and TRBJ2-6; TRBD2 agrees at 11 bases. V was clipped by 5 bases and J by 3 bases; unmatched bases: 6. The germline CDR1 and CDR2 sequences are SGHTA and FQGNSA. The CDR3 extends over 17 amino acids. The DNA of the CDR3 is TGTGCCAGCAGCATTAGCGGGAGGGTGATTGGGGCCAACGTCCTGACTTTC. This codes for CASSISGRVIGANVLTF.

This clonotype was seen many times. This chain joins TRBV3-1 and TRBJ1-2, with TRBD1 matching over 8 bases. V was clipped by 3 bases and J by 0 bases; unmatched bases: 12. CDR1 and CDR2 from the germline V gene are LGHDT and YNNKEL (reference sequence). This CDR3 comprises 18 residues. CDR3 nucleotide sequence: TGTGCCAGCAGCCATAAGTGGACAGGGAAGACTGCTAACTATGGCTACACCTTC. Protein product: CASSHKWTGKTANYGYTF.

This clonotype appeared many times. This chain uses TRBV6-1 with TRBJ2-7; 13 positions agree with TRBD2. This CDR3 comprises 14 residues. J was trimmed by 6 bases and V by 10 bases; bases with no gene match: 9. The germline V gene has CDR1 MNHNS and CDR2 SASEGT. As DNA, the CDR3 is TGTGCCATTGGGGGACTAGCGGGGTCCGGCGAGCAGTACTTC. Residues: CAIGGLAGSGEQYF.